One sample yielded the 15 T cell receptor beta chains listed below, sequenced in a study of T cell responses to AZD1222 COVID-19 vaccine. Sequencing was performed with immunoSEQ multiplex PCR; in TCRdb, only in-frame clones are kept and a portion is missing. This sample has about 120,000 clones, with 80% to 90% found just once. Sequencing used peripheral blood, obtained on day 0 of AZD1222 vaccination. These receptors all come from an adult in good health.

CDR3 nucleotide sequence: TGTGCCAGCAGTCCCCCTGGGGATTTCAGCGGGGAGCTGTTTTTT. Translated, it gives CASSPPGDFSGELFF. The V and J genes are TRBV6-2 or TRBV6-3 and TRBJ2-2, with unresolved D. Per germline, CDR1 MNHEY and CDR2 SVGEGT. This CDR3 spans 15 amino acids. V was cut by 5 bases and J by 7 bases, with 17 bases left in between.

The rearrangement joins TRBV7-2 to TRBJ2-1; 10 bases match TRBD2. The CDR3 sequence is 15 residues long. The V segment lost 5 bases and the J segment 8 bases; nucleotides outside the gene matches: 9. Germline CDR1 and CDR2: SGHTA and FQGNSA. Here the CDR3 reads CASSPEAGGPYEQFF. The CDR3, as DNA: TGTGCCAGCAGCCCGGAAGCGGGAGGGCCCTATGAGCAGTTCTTC.

V gene TRBV19 combines with J gene TRBJ2-2, with 14 bases fitting TRBD2. The CDR3 has 16 amino acids. Looked up from germline, CDR1 is LNHDA and CDR2 is SQIVND (reference sequence). J gave up 9 bases and V 11 bases, and 14 bases lay outside the gene matches. CDR3 sequence: CAASKGLAGARRELFF. DNA of the CDR3: TGTGCCGCCTCTAAGGGACTAGCGGGAGCACGCAGGGAGCTGTTTTTT.

CDR3 nucleotide sequence: TGTGCCAGCAGTTTATCCTCAGGGGATTCCTACGAGCAGTACTTC. Amino acid sequence: CASSLSSGDSYEQYF. The chain employs TRBV27 and TRBJ2-7; tentatively, D is TRBD1 (6 bases). The CDR3 spans 15 residues. Looked up from germline, CDR1 is MNHEY and CDR2 is SMNVEV (reference sequence). V was pared by 0 bases and J by 1 base, with 10 bases between.

V and J are TRBV27 and TRBJ1-1; TRBD1 is a possible D gene (5 bases). The ends were cut back, 1 base at V and 1 base at J, with 10 bases in the middle. CDR3 length equals 15 residues. From germline, CDR1 is MNHEY and CDR2 SMNVEV (reference sequence). Here the CDR3 DNA reads TGTGCCAGCAGTTTATTAGACAGATGGAACACTGAAGCTTTCTTT. Protein sequence: CASSLLDRWNTEAFF.

The V and J genes are TRBV28 and TRBJ1-4; D unclear. Germline V lookup: CDR1 MDHEN, CDR2 SYDVKM. Trimming removed 6 bases from V and 7 bases from J, with 9 bases in between. The CDR3 spans 12 residues. The CDR3 here is CASSPISEKLFF. DNA of the CDR3: TGTGCCAGCAGCCCTATCTCTGAAAAACTGTTTTTT.

The chain employs TRBV2 and TRBJ1-6; TRBD1 aligns across 9 bases. Unmatched junction bases numbered 8, after V lost 6 bases and J lost 5 bases. This CDR3 contains 16 residues. Germline CDR1 and CDR2: SNHLY and FYNNEI. In DNA, the CDR3 is TGTGCCAGCAGGGACGCCAGGACAGGGGATAATTCACCCCTCCACTTT. Translated: CASRDARTGDNSPLHF.

The chain uses TRBV18 and TRBJ2-7, with 10 bases identical to TRBD1. The CDR3 runs to 15 residues. J lost 3 bases, V lost 3 bases, and 5 bases had no gene match. Germline lookup yields CDR1 KGHSH and CDR2 LQKENI. The CDR3 sequence is CASSPPGTGVYEQYF. CDR3 in DNA: TGTGCCAGCTCACCGCCCGGGACAGGGGTCTACGAGCAGTACTTC. Combining the CDR3 with reference TRBV18 and TRBJ2-7 gives the whole variable domain NAGVMQNPRHLVRRRGQEARLRCSPMKGHSHVYWYRQLPEEGLKFMVYLQKENIIDESGMPKERFSAEFPKEGPSILRIQQVVRGDSAAYFCASSPPGTGVYEQYFGPGTRLTVT.

This chain joins TRBV9 and TRBJ1-2, with a tentative D call TRBD1 (5 bases). With 0 bases removed from V and 11 bases from J, the gap between germline ends came to 11 bases. Germline assignment: CDR1 SGDLS and CDR2 YYNGEE. This CDR3 contains 12 residues. The CDR3 sequence is CASSVDSGPYTF. The CDR3 DNA reads as TGTGCCAGCAGCGTAGATTCGGGGCCGTACACCTTC.

The chain is built from TRBV27 and TRBJ2-7, with D tentatively TRBD1 (6 bases). V shed 3 bases and J shed 3 bases, with 9 bases lying between them. The CDR3 consists of 13 residues. The V gene's germline CDR1 is MNHEY and CDR2 SMNVEV (reference sequence). The CDR3 region is CASSFGQHYEQYF. The CDR3 DNA is TGTGCCAGCAGTTTTGGACAGCACTACGAGCAGTACTTC.

The V gene is TRBV2, the J gene TRBJ2-7; TRBD1 or TRBD2 may be the D gene (5 bases each). Germline V CDR1 and CDR2: SNHLY, FYNNEI. CDR3 size: 13 residues. Trimming left V 9 bases short and J 4 bases short, with 16 bases between. In DNA form, the CDR3 reads TGTGCCAGGTCCGAGGGGCTTGGTTACGAGCAGTACTTC. Its protein is CARSEGLGYEQYF.

This chain connects TRBV30 to TRBJ2-7; no firm D call. The CDR3 is 12 residues long. CDR1 and CDR2 (germline): GTSNPN, SVGIG (reference sequence). Deletions cut 4 bases from V and 0 bases from J, with 7 bases between. In DNA form, the CDR3 reads TGTGCCTGGAACCCTAGCTCCTACGAGCAGTACTTC. Translated: CAWNPSSYEQYF.

The rearrangement uses TRBV6-5 and TRBJ1-5, with a possible D match to TRBD1 (5 bases). The V end was cut by 0 bases, the J end by 4 bases, with 10 bases between. This CDR3 has 15 residues. The germline V gene has CDR1 MNHEY and CDR2 SVGAGI. The CDR3 DNA reads as TGTGCCAGCAGTTACTCGAGGCAGGGAAATCAGCCCCAGCATTTT. Its translation is CASSYSRQGNQPQHF.

The chain joins TRBV28 to TRBJ1-6; D call uncertain. The V and J ends lost 6 bases and 3 bases respectively, with 12 bases between them. CDR1 and CDR2 from the germline V gene are MDHEN and SYDVKM. The CDR3 has 15 amino acids. CDR3 sequence: CASSHPNSYNSPLHF. In DNA form, the CDR3 reads TGTGCCAGCAGCCACCCGAATAGCTATAATTCACCCCTCCACTTT.

The rearrangement uses TRBV7-3 and TRBJ2-7, with TRBD2 matching over 11 bases. After removal of 5 bases from V and 4 bases from J, the junction contained 13 bases not matched to a gene. Looked up from germline, CDR1 is SGHTA and CDR2 is FQGTGA. The CDR3 covers 17 residues. CDR3 coding DNA: TGTGCCAGCAGCCCCCCCTTAACTAGCGGGAGTCTGTACGAGCAGTACTTC. Protein sequence: CASSPPLTSGSLYEQYF. Combining the CDR3 with reference TRBV7-3 and TRBJ2-7 gives the whole variable domain GAGVSQTPSNKVTEKGKYVELRCDPISGHTALYWYRQSLGQGPEFLIYFQGTGAADDSGLPNDRFFAVRPEGSVSTLKIQRTERGDSAVYLCASSPPLTSGSLYEQYFGPGTRLTVT.